This T cell receptor beta chain was identified during a study of human T cells and chemical hapten exposure. Study-level information: In the sensitization step, 2% DPC was placed on approximately 2 cm by approximately 2 cm of upper inner arm skin.

Study findings and constraints: Sensitizing to DPC left TCRs with a frequency above 1 in 1000 unaltered.

In the original workflow: Individual samples carried between roughly 23,224 and 750,000 TCRs, with 95,638 as the median. One entry per CDR3 protein results from TCRdb running MiXCR on the RACE reads. These V and J calls rely on TCRdb rather than the paper's analysis. The sample comprises about 190,000 distinct CDR3 sequences, roughly a quarter of which are singletons, and 2.5% rests with the top ten. CDR3 length: 17 amino acids. In germline, CDR1 is MNHNY, CDR2 SVGAGI (reference sequence). J gave up 0 bases and V 6 bases, and 12 bases lay outside the gene matches. This clonotype was picked up a small number of times. Its antigen is not identified. Documented time point: patch test 3, about 24 weeks after DPC sensitization. Stated treatment: therapeutic diphenylcyclopropenone sensitization with weekly scalp DPC. Participating donors were patients with alopecia, aged 18 to 70 years, considered appropriate candidates for DPC.

The chain has TRBV6-6 and TRBJ2-7, with TRBD2 identical over 9 bases. This clonotype originated in a woman between 40 and 50 years old with alopecia areata. Some clones in this sample may be carry-over from other donors' samples. The material sequenced was whole blood, taken in connection with sensitization to the hapten diphenylcyclopropenone (DPC). The CDR3 region has the DNA TGTGCCAGCAGCTCGAGCGGGGGGCGACCCAGCTCCTACGAGCAGTACTTC. This codes for CASSSSGGRPSSYEQYF.